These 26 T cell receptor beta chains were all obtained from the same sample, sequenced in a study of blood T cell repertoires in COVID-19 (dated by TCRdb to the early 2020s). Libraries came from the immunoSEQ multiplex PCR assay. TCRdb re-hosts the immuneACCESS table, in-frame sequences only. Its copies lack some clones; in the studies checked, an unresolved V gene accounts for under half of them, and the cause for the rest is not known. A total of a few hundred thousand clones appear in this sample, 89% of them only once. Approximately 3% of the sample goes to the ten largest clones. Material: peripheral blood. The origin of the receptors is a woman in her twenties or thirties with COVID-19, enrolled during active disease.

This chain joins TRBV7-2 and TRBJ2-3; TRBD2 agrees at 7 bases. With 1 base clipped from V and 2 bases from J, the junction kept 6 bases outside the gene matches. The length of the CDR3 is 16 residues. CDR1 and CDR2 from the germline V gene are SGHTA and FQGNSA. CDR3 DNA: TGTGCCAGCAGCTTAGACGGGGGGTACTACACAGATACGCAGTATTTT. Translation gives CASSLDGGYYTDTQYF.

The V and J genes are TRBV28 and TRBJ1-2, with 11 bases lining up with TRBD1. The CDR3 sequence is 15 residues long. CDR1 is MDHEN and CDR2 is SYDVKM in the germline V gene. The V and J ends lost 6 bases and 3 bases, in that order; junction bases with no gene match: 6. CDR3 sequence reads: CASRTRTGGDYGYTF. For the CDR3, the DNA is TGTGCCAGCAGGACCCGGACAGGGGGCGACTATGGCTACACCTTC.

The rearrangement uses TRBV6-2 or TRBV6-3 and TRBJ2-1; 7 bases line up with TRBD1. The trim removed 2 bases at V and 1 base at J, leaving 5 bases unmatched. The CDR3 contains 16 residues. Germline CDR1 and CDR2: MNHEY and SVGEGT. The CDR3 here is CASSYKQGVSYNEQFF. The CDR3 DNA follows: TGTGCCAGCAGTTACAAGCAGGGGGTTTCCTACAATGAGCAGTTCTTC.

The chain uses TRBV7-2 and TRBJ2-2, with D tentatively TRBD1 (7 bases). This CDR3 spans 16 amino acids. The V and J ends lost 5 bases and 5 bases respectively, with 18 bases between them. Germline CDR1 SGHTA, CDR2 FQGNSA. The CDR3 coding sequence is TGTGCCAGCAGCCCCGCCCGGGCAGGGGGGACCGGGGAGCTGTTTTTT. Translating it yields CASSPARAGGTGELFF.

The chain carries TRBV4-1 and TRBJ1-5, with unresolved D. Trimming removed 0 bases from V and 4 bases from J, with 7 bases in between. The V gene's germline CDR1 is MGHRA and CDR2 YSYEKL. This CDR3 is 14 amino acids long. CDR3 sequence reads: CASSQDPVNQPQHF. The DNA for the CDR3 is TGCGCCAGCAGCCAAGATCCCGTTAATCAGCCCCAGCATTTT.

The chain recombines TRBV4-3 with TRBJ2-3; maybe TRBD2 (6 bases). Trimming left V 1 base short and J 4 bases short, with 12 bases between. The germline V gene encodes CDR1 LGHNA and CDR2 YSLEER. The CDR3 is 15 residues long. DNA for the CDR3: TGCGCCAGCAGCCAAGTTCTAGCGCCCGCAGATACGCAGTATTTT. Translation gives CASSQVLAPADTQYF.

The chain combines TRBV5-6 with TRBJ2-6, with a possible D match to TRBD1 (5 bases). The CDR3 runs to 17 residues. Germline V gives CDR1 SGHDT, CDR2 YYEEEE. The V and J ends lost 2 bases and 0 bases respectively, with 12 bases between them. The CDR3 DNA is TGTGCCAGCAGCTTAAGCCGACAGAGCTCTGGGGCCAACGTCCTGACTTTC. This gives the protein CASSLSRQSSGANVLTF.

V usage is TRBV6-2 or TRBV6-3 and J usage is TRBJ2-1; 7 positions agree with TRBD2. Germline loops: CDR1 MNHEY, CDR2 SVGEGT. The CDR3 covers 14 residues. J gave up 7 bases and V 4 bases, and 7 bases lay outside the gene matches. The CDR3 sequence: CASSLGGGLNEQFF. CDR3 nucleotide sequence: TGTGCCAGCAGTTTGGGCGGGGGATTAAATGAGCAGTTCTTC.

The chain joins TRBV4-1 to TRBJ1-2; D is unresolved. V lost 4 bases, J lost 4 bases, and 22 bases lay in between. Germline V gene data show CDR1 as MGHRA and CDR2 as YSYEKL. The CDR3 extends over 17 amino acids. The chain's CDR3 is CASSLAQGSGESYGYTF. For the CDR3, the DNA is TGCGCCAGCAGCCTAGCTCAAGGGAGCGGCGAGTCCTATGGCTACACCTTC.

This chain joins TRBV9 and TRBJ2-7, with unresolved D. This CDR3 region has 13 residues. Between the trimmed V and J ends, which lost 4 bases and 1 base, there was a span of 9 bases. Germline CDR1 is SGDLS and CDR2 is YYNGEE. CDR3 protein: CASSPHQSYEQYF. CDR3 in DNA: TGTGCCAGCAGCCCTCACCAGTCCTACGAGCAGTACTTC.

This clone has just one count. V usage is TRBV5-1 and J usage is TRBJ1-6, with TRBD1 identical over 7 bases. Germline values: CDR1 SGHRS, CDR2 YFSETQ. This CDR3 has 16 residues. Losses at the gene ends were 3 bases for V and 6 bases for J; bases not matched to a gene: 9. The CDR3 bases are TGCGCCAGCAGCTGGGGACAGTTAAGACTTAATTCACCCCTCCACTTT. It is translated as CASSWGQLRLNSPLHF.

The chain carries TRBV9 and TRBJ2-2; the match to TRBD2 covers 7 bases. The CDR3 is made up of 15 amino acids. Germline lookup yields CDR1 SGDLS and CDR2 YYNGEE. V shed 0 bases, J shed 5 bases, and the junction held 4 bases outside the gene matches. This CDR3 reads CASSVGGSGTGELFF. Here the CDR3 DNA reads TGTGCCAGCAGCGTAGGGGGTAGCGGGACCGGGGAGCTGTTTTTT.

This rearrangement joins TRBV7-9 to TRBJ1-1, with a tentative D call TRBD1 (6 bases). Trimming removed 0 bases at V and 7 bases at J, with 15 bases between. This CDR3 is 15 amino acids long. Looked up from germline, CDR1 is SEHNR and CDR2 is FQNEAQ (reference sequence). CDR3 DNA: TGTGCCAGCAGCTTAGCGACGGACAGCCTTAATGAAGCTTTCTTT. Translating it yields CASSLATDSLNEAFF.

CDR3 sequence reads: CASSASQVLLRTGELFF. The CDR3 DNA is TGTGCCAGCAGCGCGTCGCAAGTCTTGCTTCGGACCGGGGAGCTGTTTTTT. The chain combines TRBV7-9 with TRBJ2-2; D unresolved. This CDR3 is built from 17 residues. Deletions cut 5 bases from V and 5 bases from J, with 21 bases between. CDR1 and CDR2 from the germline V gene are SEHNR and FQNEAQ (reference sequence). Full variable domain (remainder filled in from reference TRBV7-9 and TRBJ2-2): DTGVSQNPRHKITKRGQNVTFRCDPISEHNRLYWYRQTLGQGPEFLTYFQNEAQLEKSRLLSDRFSAERPKGSFSTLEIQRTEQGDSAMYLCASSASQVLLRTGELFFGEGSRLTVL.

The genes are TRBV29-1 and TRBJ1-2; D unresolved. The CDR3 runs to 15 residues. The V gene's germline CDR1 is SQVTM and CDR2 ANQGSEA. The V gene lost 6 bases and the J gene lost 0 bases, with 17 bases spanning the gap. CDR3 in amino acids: CSVPKLGATNYGYTF. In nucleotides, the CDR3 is TGCAGCGTCCCAAAGCTAGGCGCCACTAACTATGGCTACACCTTC.

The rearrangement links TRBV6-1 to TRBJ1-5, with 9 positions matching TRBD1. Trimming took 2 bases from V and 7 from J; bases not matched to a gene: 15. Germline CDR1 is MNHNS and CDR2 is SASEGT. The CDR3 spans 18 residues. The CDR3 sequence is CASSEKPPNRGPRQPQHF. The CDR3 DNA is TGTGCCAGCAGTGAAAAGCCCCCCAACAGGGGGCCACGGCAGCCCCAGCATTTT.

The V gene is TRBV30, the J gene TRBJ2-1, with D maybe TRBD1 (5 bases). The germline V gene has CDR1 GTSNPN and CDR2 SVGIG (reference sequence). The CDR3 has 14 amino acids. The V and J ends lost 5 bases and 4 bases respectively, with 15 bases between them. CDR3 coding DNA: TGTGCCTGGGCGACAGAGCTCGAATACAATGAGCAGTTCTTC. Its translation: CAWATELEYNEQFF.

The CDR3 reads CATRSTGANVLTF. In DNA, the CDR3 is TGTGCCACCAGGAGCACTGGGGCCAACGTCCTGACTTTC. The chain employs TRBV15 and TRBJ2-6; D is ambiguous. Germline V lookup: CDR1 LNHNV, CDR2 YYDKDF (reference sequence). This CDR3 spans 13 amino acids. V was shortened by 6 bases and J by 2 bases, with 5 bases between the two germline ends.

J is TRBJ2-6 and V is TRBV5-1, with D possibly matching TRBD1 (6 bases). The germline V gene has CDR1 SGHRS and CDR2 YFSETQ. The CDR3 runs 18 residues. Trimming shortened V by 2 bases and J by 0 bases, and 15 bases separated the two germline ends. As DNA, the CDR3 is TGCGCCAGCAGCTTAGCCTCAGGGGCCGACTCTGGGGCCAACGTCCTGACTTTC. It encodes CASSLASGADSGANVLTF. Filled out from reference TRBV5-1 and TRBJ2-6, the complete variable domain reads KAGVTQTPRYLIKTRGQQVTLSCSPISGHRSVSWYQQTPGQGLQFLFEYFSETQRNKGNFPGRFSGRQFSNSRSEMNVSTLELGDSALYLCASSLASGADSGANVLTFGAGSRLTVL.

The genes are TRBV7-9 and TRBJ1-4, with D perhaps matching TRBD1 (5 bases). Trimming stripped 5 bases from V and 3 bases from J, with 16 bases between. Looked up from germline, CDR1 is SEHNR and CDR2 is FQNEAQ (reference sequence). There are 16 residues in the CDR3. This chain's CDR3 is CASSEGVGGPNEKLFF. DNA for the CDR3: TGTGCCAGCAGCGAAGGGGTGGGGGGTCCTAATGAAAAACTGTTTTTT.

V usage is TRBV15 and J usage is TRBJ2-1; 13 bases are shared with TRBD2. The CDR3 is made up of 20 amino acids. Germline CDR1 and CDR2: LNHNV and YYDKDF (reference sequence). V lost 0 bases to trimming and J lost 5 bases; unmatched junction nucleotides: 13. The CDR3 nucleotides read TGTGCCACCAGCAGAGATGTCTTCTCCTTTGGGACTAGCGGGGACAATGAGCAGTTCTTC. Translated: CATSRDVFSFGTSGDNEQFF.

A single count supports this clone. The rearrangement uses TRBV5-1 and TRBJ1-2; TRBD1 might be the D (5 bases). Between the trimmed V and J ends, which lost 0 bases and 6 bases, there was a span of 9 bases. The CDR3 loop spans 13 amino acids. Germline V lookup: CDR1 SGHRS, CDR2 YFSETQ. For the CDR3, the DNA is TGCGCCAGCAGCTTGGCGGGAGGGGATGGCTACACCTTC. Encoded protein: CASSLAGGDGYTF.

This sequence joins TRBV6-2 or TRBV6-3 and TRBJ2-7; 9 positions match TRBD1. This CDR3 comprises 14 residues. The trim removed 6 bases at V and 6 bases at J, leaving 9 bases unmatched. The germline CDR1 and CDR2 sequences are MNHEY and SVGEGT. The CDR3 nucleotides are TGTGCCAGCAGCCTAACCGGACAGGGGTCCGAGCAGTACGTC. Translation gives CASSLTGQGSEQYV.

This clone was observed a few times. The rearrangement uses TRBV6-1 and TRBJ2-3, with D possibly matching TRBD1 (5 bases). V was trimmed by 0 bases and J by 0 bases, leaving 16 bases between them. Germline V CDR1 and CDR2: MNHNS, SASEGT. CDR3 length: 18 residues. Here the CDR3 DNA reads TGTGCCAGCAGTGAAGCGCTAACAGGATTTTATAGCACAGATACGCAGTATTTT. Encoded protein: CASSEALTGFYSTDTQYF.

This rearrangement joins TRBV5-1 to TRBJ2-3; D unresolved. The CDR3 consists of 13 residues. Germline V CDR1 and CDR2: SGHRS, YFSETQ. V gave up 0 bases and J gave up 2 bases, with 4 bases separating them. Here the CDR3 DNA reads TGCGCCAGCAGCTTGGACTTCACAGATACGCAGTATTTT. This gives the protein CASSLDFTDTQYF.

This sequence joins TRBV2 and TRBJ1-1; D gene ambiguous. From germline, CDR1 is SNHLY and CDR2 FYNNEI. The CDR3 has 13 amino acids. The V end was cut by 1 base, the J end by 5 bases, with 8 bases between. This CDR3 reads CASSEGGNTEAFF. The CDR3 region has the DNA TGTGCCAGCAGTGAAGGAGGTAATACTGAAGCTTTCTTT.